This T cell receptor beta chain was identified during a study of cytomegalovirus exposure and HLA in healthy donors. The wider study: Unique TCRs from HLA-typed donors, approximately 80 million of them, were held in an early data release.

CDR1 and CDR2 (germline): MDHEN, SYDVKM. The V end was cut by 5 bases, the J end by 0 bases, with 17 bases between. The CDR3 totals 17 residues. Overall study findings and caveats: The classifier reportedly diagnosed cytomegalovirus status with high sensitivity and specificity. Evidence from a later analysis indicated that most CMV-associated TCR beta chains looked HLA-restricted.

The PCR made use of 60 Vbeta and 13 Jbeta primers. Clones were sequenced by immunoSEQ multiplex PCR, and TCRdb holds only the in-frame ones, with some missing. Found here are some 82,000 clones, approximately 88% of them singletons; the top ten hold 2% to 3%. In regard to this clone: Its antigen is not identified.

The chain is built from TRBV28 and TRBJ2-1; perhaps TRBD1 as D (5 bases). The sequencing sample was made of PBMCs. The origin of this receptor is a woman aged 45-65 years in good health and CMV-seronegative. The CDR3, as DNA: TGTGCCAGCAGTCGCCCCACAGGTATGAGCTCCTACAATGAGCAGTTCTTC. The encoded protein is CASSRPTGMSSYNEQFF.